Following are 16 T cell receptor beta chains from one sample sequenced in a study of vaccination effects on CD4 cells after COVID-19. Using viral peptide pools, the ViraFEST assay grew out antigen-specific CD4+ T cells prior to sequencing. CD4+ T cells were isolated after roughly nine days of culture. Nobody among the vaccine recipients had prior SARS-CoV-2 infection (nucleocapsid antibodies were negative). The table came from immunoSEQ multiplex PCR; TCRdb's copy has only in-frame clones and leaves some out. The table shows about 37,000 clones, with over 65% occurring only once. Their recognized antigens are unknown. The specimen comprised CD4+ T cells from PBMCs cultured with HCoV-OC43 spike peptides, sampled before COVID-19 vaccination. The subset here: HCoV-OC43 spike overlapping peptide pool stimulation. The source of these receptors is a human donor who received a COVID-19 vaccine.

CDR3 residues: CASSLVVGADNEQFF. The CDR3 bases are TGCGCCAGCAGCTTGGTTGTGGGGGCAGACAATGAGCAGTTCTTC. The J gene is TRBJ2-1, the V gene TRBV5-1; TRBD1 might be the D (6 bases). With 0 bases removed from V and 5 bases from J, the gap between germline ends came to 12 bases. The CDR3 sequence is 15 residues long. Germline-derived CDR1 and CDR2 are SGHRS and YFSETQ. Filled out from reference TRBV5-1 and TRBJ2-1, the complete variable domain reads KAGVTQTPRYLIKTRGQQVTLSCSPISGHRSVSWYQQTPGQGLQFLFEYFSETQRNKGNFPGRFSGRQFSNSRSEMNVSTLELGDSALYLCASSLVVGADNEQFFGPGTRLTVL.

The V call is TRBV5-4, the J call TRBJ2-1; 9 bases agree with TRBD1. The V gene's germline CDR1 is SGHNT and CDR2 YYREEE (reference sequence). The V gene end was trimmed by 4 bases and the J gene end by 8 bases; junction bases not matched to a gene: 10. The CDR3 has 15 amino acids. The CDR3 is CASSATGTGRHEQFF. CDR3 nucleotide sequence: TGTGCCAGCAGCGCAACCGGGACAGGGAGACATGAGCAGTTCTTC.

The rearrangement uses TRBV3-1 (or the pseudogene TRBV3-2) and TRBJ2-5, with D unresolved. The CDR3 runs 13 residues. V was shortened by 1 base and J by 5 bases, with 8 bases between the two germline ends. From germline, CDR1 is LGHDT and CDR2 YNNKEL (reference sequence). CDR3 amino acids: CASSQGAWETQYF. The CDR3 nucleotides are TGTGCCAGCAGCCAAGGGGCCTGGGAGACCCAGTACTTC.

A few counts support this clone. The chain carries TRBV25-1 and TRBJ2-7, with 11 bases lining up with TRBD2. The CDR3 contains 16 residues. Germline V CDR1 and CDR2: MGHDK, SYGVNS. V was pared by 5 bases and J by 4 bases, with 10 bases of the junction left unmatched. CDR3 bases: TGTGCCAGCAGTCCCCCACTAGCGGGGGCCACGTACGAGCAGTACTTC. This sequence encodes CASSPPLAGATYEQYF.

This clone was recorded a few times. The DNA for the CDR3 is TGTGCCAGCAGTCTTACAGGGGATCAGCCCCAGCATTTT. This translates into CASSLTGDQPQHF. The V gene is TRBV7-9, the J gene TRBJ1-5, with 7 positions matching TRBD1. This CDR3 has 13 amino acids. The V gene end was trimmed by 6 bases and the J gene end by 5 bases; junction bases not matched to a gene: 4. Per germline, CDR1 SEHNR and CDR2 FQNEAQ (reference sequence).

This clone came up a few times. The chain combines TRBV12-3 or TRBV12-4 with TRBJ2-5; 8 bases match TRBD2. The CDR3 has 13 amino acids. V trimming: 5 bases; J trimming: 9 bases; junction bases outside the gene matches: 8. The CDR3 coding sequence is TGTGCCAGCAGTCAGACTAGCGCCCAGGCCCAGTACTTC. Protein product: CASSQTSAQAQYF.

The chain couples TRBV25-1 to TRBJ1-1; TRBD1 aligns across 7 bases. CDR3 length: 12 amino acids. Losses at the gene ends were 5 bases for V and 8 bases for J; bases not matched to a gene: 5. The V gene's germline CDR1 is MGHDK and CDR2 SYGVNS. In DNA, the CDR3 is TGTGCCAGCAGTAACGGACAGGCCGAAGCTTTCTTT. Its protein product is CASSNGQAEAFF. Variable domain in full (rest from reference TRBV25-1 and TRBJ1-1): EADIYQTPRYLVIGTGKKITLECSQTMGHDKMYWYQQDPGMELHLIHYSYGVNSTEKGDLSSESTVSRIRTEHFPLTLESARPSHTSQYLCASSNGQAEAFFGQGTRLTVV.

This chain uses TRBV19 with TRBJ2-1; 7 positions agree with TRBD2. The CDR3 is 16 amino acids. V trimming: 1 base; J trimming: 2 bases; junction bases outside the gene matches: 5. CDR1 and CDR2 from the germline V gene are LNHDA and SQIVND (reference sequence). CDR3 nucleotides: TGTGCCAGTAGTATAGGGCGGGAGCGCCCCTACAATGAGCAGTTCTTC. Protein: CASSIGRERPYNEQFF.

The J gene is TRBJ2-3, the V gene TRBV20-1; unclear D gene. The CDR3 runs to 16 residues. Trimming cost V 3 bases and J 1 base, with 17 bases left between them. CDR1 and CDR2 (germline): DFQATT, SNEGSKA (reference sequence). CDR3 sequence: CSASDHGLPGTDTQYF. The CDR3 DNA reads TGCAGTGCTAGTGATCATGGCTTGCCGGGCACAGATACGCAGTATTTT.

The chain has TRBV29-1 and TRBJ1-5; weak D call: TRBD1 (6 bases). The CDR3 spans 15 residues. Germline V lookup: CDR1 SQVTM, CDR2 ANQGSEA. V gave up 4 bases and J gave up 2 bases, with 15 bases separating them. The CDR3 sequence: CSVVLVGARNQPQHF. In DNA form, the CDR3 reads TGCAGCGTTGTCCTTGTGGGGGCGCGCAATCAGCCCCAGCATTTT. Complete variable domain (other parts from reference TRBV29-1 and TRBJ1-5): SAVISQKPSRDICQRGTSLTIQCQVDSQVTMMFWYRQQPGQSLTLIATANQGSEATYESGFVIDKFPISRPNLTFSTLTVSNMSPEDSSIYLCSVVLVGARNQPQHFGDGTRLSIL.

The V and J genes are TRBV2 and TRBJ2-2; D is possibly TRBD1 (6 bases). This CDR3 region has 15 residues. Germline lookup yields CDR1 SNHLY and CDR2 FYNNEI. Trimming removed 5 bases at V and 0 bases at J, with 10 bases between. CDR3: CASSWDTTNTGELFF. The CDR3 DNA sequence: TGTGCCAGCAGTTGGGACACAACGAACACCGGGGAGCTGTTTTTT.

The chain combines TRBV10-3 with TRBJ2-1; no clear D gene. Germline V lookup: CDR1 ENHRY, CDR2 SYGVKD. This CDR3 comprises 13 residues. The V and J ends lost 4 bases and 5 bases respectively, with 9 bases between them. The DNA of the CDR3 is TGTGCCATCAGTGTTGCAGGAGACAATGAGCAGTTCTTC. The encoded protein is CAISVAGDNEQFF.

The rearrangement joins TRBV2 to TRBJ1-5; D is possibly TRBD1 (5 bases). The CDR3 length is 13 residues. Trimming left V 5 bases short and J 4 bases short, with 9 bases between. The germline CDR1 and CDR2 sequences are SNHLY and FYNNEI. DNA of the CDR3: TGTGCCAGCAGTTCGGGGGTAAATCAGCCCCAGCATTTT. It specifies CASSSGVNQPQHF.

This clone appeared once. The chain employs TRBV2 and TRBJ2-1; D uncertain. This CDR3 spans 13 amino acids. Germline CDR1 and CDR2: SNHLY and FYNNEI. The V gene lost 1 base and the J gene lost 10 bases, with 11 bases spanning the gap. CDR3 sequence: CASSEVSVGEQFF. The CDR3 DNA sequence: TGTGCCAGCAGTGAAGTCTCAGTCGGAGAGCAGTTCTTC.

The V and J genes are TRBV2 and TRBJ2-7; TRBD1 aligns across 8 bases. CDR3 length equals 14 residues. Looked up from germline, CDR1 is SNHLY and CDR2 is FYNNEI. V was clipped by 6 bases and J by 4 bases; unmatched bases: 8. CDR3 residues: CASSSTGVPYEQYF. CDR3 bases: TGTGCCAGCAGCTCGACAGGGGTTCCGTACGAGCAGTACTTC.

This clone was counted a single time. This chain connects TRBV7-2 to TRBJ2-4, with 11 bases lining up with TRBD2. With 3 bases clipped from V and 9 bases from J, the junction kept 10 bases outside the gene matches. The CDR3 runs to 16 residues. CDR1 SGHTA and CDR2 FQGNSA come from the germline V gene. CDR3 sequence: CASSLASGGLLVIQYF. DNA of the CDR3: TGTGCCAGCAGCTTGGCTAGCGGGGGGTTGTTAGTCATTCAGTACTTC. The entire variable domain, with the rest obtained from reference TRBV7-2 and TRBJ2-4, is as follows: GAGVSQSPSNKVTEKGKDVELRCDPISGHTALYWYRQSLGQGLEFLIYFQGNSAPDKSGLPSDRFSAERTGGSVSTLTIQRTQQEDSAVYLCASSLASGGLLVIQYFGAGTRLSVL.